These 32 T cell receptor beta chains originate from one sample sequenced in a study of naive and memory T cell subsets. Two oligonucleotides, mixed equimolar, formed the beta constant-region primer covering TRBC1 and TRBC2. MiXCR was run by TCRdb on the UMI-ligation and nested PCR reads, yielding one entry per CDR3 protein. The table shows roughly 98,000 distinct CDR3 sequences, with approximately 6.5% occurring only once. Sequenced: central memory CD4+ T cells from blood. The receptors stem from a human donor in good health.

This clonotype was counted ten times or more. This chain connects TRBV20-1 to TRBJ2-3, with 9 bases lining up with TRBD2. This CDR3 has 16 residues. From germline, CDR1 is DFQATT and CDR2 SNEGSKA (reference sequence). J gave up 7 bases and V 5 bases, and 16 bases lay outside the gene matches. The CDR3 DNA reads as TGCAGTGCTTCCCGGATTCAGCGGGAGGTACGGAATACGCAGTATTTT. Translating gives CSASRIQREVRNTQYF.

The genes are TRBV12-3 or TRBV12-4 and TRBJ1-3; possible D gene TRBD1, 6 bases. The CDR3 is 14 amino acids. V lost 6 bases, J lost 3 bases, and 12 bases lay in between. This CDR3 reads CASRQGLVGNTIYF. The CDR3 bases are TGTGCCAGCAGACAGGGTCTGGTTGGAAACACCATATATTTT.

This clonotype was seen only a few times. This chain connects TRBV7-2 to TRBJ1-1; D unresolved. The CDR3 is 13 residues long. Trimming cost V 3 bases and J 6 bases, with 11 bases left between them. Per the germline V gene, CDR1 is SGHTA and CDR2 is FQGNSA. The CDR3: CASSFRTHAEAFF. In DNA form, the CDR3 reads TGTGCCAGCAGCTTTAGGACTCACGCTGAAGCTTTCTTT. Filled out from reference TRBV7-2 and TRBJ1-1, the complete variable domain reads GAGVSQSPSNKVTEKGKDVELRCDPISGHTALYWYRQSLGQGLEFLIYFQGNSAPDKSGLPSDRFSAERTGGSVSTLTIQRTQQEDSAVYLCASSFRTHAEAFFGQGTRLTVV.

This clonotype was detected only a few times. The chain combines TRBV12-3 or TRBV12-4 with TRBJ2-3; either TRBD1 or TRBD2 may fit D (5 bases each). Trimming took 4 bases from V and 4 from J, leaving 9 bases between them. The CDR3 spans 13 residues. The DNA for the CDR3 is TGTGCCAGCAGTTGGGGGATCCCAGATACGCAGTATTTT. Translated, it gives CASSWGIPDTQYF.

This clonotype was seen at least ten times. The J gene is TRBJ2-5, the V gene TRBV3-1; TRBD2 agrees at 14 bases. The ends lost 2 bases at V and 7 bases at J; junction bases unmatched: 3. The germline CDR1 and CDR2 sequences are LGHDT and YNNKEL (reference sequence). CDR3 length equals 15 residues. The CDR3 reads CASSQNGLAGGTQYF. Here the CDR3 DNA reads TGTGCCAGCAGCCAAAATGGACTAGCGGGGGGGACCCAGTACTTC.

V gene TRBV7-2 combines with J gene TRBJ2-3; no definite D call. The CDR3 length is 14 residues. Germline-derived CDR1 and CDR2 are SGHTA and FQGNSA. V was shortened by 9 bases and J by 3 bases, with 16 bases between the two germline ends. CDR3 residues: CASHGLSRTDTQYF. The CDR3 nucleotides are TGTGCCAGTCATGGGTTGTCTAGAACAGATACGCAGTATTTT.

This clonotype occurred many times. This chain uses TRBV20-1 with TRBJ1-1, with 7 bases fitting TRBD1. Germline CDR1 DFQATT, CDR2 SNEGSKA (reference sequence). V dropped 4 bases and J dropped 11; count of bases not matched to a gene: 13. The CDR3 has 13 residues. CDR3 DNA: TGCAGTGCTACCCGGGACAGCGGATGGAGGGCTTTCTTT. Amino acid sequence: CSATRDSGWRAFF.

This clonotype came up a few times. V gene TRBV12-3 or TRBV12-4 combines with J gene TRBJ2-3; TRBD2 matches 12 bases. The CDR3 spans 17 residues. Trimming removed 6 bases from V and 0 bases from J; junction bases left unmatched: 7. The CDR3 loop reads CASSQTSGGFSTDTQYF. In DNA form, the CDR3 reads TGTGCCAGCAGCCAGACTAGCGGGGGTTTTAGCACAGATACGCAGTATTTT.

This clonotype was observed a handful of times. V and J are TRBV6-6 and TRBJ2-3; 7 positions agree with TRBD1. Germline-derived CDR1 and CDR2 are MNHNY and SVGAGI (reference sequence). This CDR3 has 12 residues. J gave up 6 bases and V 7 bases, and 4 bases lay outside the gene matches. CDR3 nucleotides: TGTGCCAGCATTAACAGGGGCGATACGCAGTATTTT. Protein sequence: CASINRGDTQYF.

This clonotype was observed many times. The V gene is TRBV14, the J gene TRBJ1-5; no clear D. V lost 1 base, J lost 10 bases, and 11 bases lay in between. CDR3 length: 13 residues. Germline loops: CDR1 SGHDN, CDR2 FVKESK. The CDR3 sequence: CASSQGNNLPQHF. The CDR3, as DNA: TGTGCCAGCAGCCAAGGCAACAATCTCCCCCAGCATTTT.

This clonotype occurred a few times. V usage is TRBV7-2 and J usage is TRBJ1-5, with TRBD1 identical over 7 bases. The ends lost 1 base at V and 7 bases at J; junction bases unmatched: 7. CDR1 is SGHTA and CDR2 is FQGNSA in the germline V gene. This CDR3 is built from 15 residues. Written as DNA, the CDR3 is TGTGCCAGCAGCTTAGACAGGGGAAGGGAACAGCCCCAGCATTTT. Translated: CASSLDRGREQPQHF.

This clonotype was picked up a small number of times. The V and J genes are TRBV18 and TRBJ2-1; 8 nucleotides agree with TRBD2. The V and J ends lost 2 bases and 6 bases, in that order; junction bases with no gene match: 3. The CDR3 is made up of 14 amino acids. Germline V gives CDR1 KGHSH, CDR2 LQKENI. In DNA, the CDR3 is TGTGCCAGCTCACCAACCGGGACTAGCAATGAGCAGTTCTTC. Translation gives CASSPTGTSNEQFF.

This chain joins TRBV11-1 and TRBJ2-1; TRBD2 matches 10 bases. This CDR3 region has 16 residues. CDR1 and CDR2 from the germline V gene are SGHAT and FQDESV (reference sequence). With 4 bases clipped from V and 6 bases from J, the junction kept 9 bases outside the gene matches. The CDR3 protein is CASSSRLAGFINEQFF. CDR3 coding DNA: TGTGCCAGCAGCTCTCGACTAGCGGGCTTTATCAATGAGCAGTTCTTC.

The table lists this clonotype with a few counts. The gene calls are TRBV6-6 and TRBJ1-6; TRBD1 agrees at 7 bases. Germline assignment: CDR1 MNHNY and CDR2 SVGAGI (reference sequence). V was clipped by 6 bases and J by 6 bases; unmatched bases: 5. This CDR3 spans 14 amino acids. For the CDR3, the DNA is TGTGCCAGCAGGGACCGACAGGGTAATTCACCCCTCCACTTT. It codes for CASRDRQGNSPLHF.

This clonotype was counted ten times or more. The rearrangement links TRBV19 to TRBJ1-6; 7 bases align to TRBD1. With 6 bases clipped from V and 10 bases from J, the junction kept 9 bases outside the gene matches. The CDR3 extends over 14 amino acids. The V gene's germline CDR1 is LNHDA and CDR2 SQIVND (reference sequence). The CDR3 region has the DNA TGTGCCAGTAGCATGGGACAGCAATCGTCACCCCTCCACTTT. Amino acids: CASSMGQQSSPLHF.

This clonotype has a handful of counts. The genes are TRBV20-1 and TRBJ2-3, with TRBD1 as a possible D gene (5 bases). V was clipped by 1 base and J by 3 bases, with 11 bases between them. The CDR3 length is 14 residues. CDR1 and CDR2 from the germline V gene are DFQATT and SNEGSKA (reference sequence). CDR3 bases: TGCAGTGCTAGAGTTCAGGGATGGACAGATACGCAGTATTTT. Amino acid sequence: CSARVQGWTDTQYF.

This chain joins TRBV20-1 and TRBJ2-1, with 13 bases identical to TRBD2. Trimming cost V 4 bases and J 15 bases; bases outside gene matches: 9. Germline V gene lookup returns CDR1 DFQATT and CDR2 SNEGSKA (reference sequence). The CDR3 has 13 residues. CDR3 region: CSATRTSGGEGFF. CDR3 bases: TGCAGTGCTACCCGGACTAGCGGGGGTGAGGGGTTCTTC.

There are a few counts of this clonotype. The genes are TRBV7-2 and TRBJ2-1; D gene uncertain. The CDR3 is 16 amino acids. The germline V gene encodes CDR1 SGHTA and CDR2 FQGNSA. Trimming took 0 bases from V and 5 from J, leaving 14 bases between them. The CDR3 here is CASSLAGQAPNNEQFF. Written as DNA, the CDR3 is TGTGCCAGCAGCTTAGCAGGGCAAGCCCCGAACAATGAGCAGTTCTTC. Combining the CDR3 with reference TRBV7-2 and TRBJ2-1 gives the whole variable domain GAGVSQSPSNKVTEKGKDVELRCDPISGHTALYWYRQSLGQGLEFLIYFQGNSAPDKSGLPSDRFSAERTGGSVSTLTIQRTQQEDSAVYLCASSLAGQAPNNEQFFGPGTRLTVL.

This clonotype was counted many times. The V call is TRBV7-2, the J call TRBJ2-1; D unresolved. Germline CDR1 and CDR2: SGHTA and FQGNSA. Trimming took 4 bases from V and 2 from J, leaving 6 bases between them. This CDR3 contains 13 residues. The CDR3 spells CASSYRAYNEQFF. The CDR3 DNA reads TGTGCCAGCAGCTACCGTGCCTACAATGAGCAGTTCTTC.

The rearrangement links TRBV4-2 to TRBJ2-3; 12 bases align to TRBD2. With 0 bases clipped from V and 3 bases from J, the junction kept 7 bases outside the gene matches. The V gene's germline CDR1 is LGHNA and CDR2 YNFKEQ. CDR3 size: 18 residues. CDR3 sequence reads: CASSQDASGRGSTDTQYF. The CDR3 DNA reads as TGTGCCAGCAGCCAAGATGCTAGCGGGAGGGGTTCGACAGATACGCAGTATTTT.

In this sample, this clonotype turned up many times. The CDR3 is CASSPLGQSSGANVLTF. The DNA of the CDR3 is TGTGCCAGCAGCCCACTGGGACAGAGCTCTGGGGCCAACGTCCTGACTTTC. The gene calls are TRBV7-2 and TRBJ2-6; 7 bases are shared with TRBD1. Per germline, CDR1 SGHTA and CDR2 FQGNSA. The J segment lost 0 bases and the V segment lost 5 bases, leaving 7 bases of the junction unmatched. This CDR3 is built from 17 residues.

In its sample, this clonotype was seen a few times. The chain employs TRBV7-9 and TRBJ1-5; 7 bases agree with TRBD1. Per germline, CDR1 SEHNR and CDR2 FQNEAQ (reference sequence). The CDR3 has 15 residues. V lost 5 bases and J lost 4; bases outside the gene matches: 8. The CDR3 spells CASSLGTAENQPQHF. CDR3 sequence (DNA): TGTGCCAGCAGCCTCGGGACAGCTGAGAATCAGCCCCAGCATTTT.

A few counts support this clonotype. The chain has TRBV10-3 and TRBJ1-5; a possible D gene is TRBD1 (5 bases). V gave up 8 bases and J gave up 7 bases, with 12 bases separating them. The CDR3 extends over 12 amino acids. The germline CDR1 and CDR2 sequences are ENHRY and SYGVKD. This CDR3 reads CAIGPEGQPQHF. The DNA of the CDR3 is TGTGCCATCGGACCTGAGGGGCAGCCCCAGCATTTT.

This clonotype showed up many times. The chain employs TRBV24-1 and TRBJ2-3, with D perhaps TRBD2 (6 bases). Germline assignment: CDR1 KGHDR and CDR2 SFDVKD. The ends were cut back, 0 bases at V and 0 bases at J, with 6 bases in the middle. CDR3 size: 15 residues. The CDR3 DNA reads TGTGCCACCAGTGATTTGGGGACTAGCACAGATACGCAGTATTTT. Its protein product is CATSDLGTSTDTQYF.

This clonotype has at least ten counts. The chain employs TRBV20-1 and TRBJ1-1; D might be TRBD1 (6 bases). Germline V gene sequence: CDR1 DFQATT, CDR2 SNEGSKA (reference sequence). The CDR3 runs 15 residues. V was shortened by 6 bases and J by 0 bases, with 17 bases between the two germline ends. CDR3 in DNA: TGCAGTGCCCGCCTAAGGGGGGGAATGAACACTGAAGCTTTCTTT. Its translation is CSARLRGGMNTEAFF.

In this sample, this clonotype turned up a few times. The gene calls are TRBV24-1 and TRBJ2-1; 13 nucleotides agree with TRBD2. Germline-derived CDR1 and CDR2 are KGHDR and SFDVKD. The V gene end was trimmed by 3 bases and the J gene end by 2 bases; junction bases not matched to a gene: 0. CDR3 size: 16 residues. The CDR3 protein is CATSDGLAGAYNEQFF. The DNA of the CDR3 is TGTGCCACCAGTGATGGACTAGCGGGAGCCTACAATGAGCAGTTCTTC.

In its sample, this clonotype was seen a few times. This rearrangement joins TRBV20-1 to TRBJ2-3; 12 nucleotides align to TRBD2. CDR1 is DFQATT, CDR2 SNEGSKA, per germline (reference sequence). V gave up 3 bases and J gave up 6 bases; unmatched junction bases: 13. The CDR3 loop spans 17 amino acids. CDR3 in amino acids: CSASPPSGRAVVDTQYF. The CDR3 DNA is TGCAGTGCTAGTCCCCCTAGCGGGAGGGCCGTTGTCGATACGCAGTATTTT.

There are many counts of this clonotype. The CDR3 sequence: CASSPRGGKNYGYTF. CDR3 DNA sequence: TGTGCCAGCAGCCCCCGCGGGGGGAAGAACTATGGCTACACCTTC. V gene TRBV5-6 combines with J gene TRBJ1-2; a weak D match, TRBD1 (5 bases). The CDR3 is made up of 15 amino acids. In germline, CDR1 is SGHDT, CDR2 YYEEEE. V lost 4 bases, J lost 2 bases, and 15 bases lay in between.

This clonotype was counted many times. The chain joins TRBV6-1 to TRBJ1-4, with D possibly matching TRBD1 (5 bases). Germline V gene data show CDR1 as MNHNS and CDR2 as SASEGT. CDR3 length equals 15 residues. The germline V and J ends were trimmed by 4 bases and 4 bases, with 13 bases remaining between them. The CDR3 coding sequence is TGTGCCAGCAGTGCCTACAGGCAGGTTAATGAAAAACTGTTTTTT. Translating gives CASSAYRQVNEKLFF.

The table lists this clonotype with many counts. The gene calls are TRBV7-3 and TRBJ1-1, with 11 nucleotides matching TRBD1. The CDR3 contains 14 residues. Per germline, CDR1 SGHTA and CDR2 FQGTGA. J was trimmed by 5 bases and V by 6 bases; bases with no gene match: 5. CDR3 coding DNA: TGTGCCAGCAGAAAAGGGACAGGGGGAACTGAAGCTTTCTTT. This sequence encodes CASRKGTGGTEAFF.

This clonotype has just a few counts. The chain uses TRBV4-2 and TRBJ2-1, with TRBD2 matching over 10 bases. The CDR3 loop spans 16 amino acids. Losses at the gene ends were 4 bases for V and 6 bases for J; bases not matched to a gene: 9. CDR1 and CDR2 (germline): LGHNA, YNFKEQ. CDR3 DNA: TGTGCCAGCAGCCCACAGGAGCGGGAGGGCCTCAATGAGCAGTTCTTC. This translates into CASSPQEREGLNEQFF.

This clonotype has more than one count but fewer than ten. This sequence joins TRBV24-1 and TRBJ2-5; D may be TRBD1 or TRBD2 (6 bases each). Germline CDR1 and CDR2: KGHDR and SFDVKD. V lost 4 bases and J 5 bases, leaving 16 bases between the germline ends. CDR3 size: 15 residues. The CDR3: CATSDGGAPGETQYF. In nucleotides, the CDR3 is TGTGCCACCAGTGACGGGGGCGCTCCGGGGGAGACCCAGTACTTC.